This TCR beta chain is from a study of vaccination effects on CD4 cells after COVID-19. Using immunoSEQ multiplex PCR, the repertoire was profiled, and TCRdb retains in-frame clones only, with some absent. This sample carries some 61,000 clones, roughly 76% of them seen once, and the ten largest clones take 0.75% to 1%. Antigen-specific CD4+ T cell clonotypes were called by their expansion after viral peptide-pool culture in ViraFEST. CD4+ T cell isolation took place after approximately 11 days of culture. Either the BNT162b2 or mRNA-1273 vaccine was given to participants in two doses. Vaccinees lacked prior SARS-CoV-2 infection and tested negative for nucleocapsid antibodies. Cultivation was performed at approximately 2.1 million PBMC per well with about 9 IU/ml IL-2 and about 10 ug/ml peptides added. Note on this clone: Its antigen is as yet unknown.

The germline V and J ends were trimmed by 0 bases and 2 bases, with 8 bases remaining between them. Germline V CDR1 and CDR2: SGHRS, YFSETQ. There are 14 residues in the CDR3. The receptor was isolated from a human donor who received a COVID-19 vaccine. V and J are TRBV5-1 and TRBJ1-2; D remains ambiguous. The material was CD4+ T cells from PBMCs cultured with HCoV-OC43 spike peptides, obtained after COVID-19 vaccination. The subset here: HCoV-OC43 spike overlapping peptide pool stimulation. The CDR3 sequence: CASSLAQMNYGYTF. The CDR3 DNA is TGCGCCAGCAGCTTGGCCCAGATGAACTATGGCTACACCTTC.